What follows is one T cell receptor beta chain and its context. These data belong to a study of brain T cells in children with intractable seizures. Only cases whose brain tissue showed the highest T cell transcript signatures were sequenced. This CDR3 is 13 amino acids long. V was shortened by 4 bases and J by 7 bases, with 13 bases between the two germline ends. Germline loops: CDR1 LNHDA, CDR2 SQIVND (reference sequence). Assay used: immunoSEQ multiplex PCR; TCRdb lists only in-frame clones, some missing. The sample records roughly 9,500 clones, less than 80% being singletons. The chain carries TRBV19 and TRBJ1-2; weak D call: TRBD1 (5 bases). The source was resected brain tissue, collected at surgery. The sequence came from a girl aged 2-10 years with tuberous sclerosis and intractable seizures. CDR3 coding DNA: TGTGCCAGTAGTAGCCAGGGAATAGGTGGCTACACCTTC. Translation: CASSSQGIGGYTF.